A single sample gave rise to the 8 T cell receptor beta chains below, sequenced in a study of blood T cell repertoires in COVID-19. Sequenced by immunoSEQ multiplex PCR; TCRdb stores in-frame clones only, minus some. The repertoire holds roughly 29,000 clones, approximately 84% seen once, with 7.5% to 10% in the top ten. Source material: peripheral blood. These receptors all come from a man at least 80 years old with active COVID-19.

CDR3 in DNA: TGTGCCAGTAGTATAGTGCAGCAGCCCCAGCATTTT. Amino acids: CASSIVQQPQHF. The rearrangement joins TRBV19 to TRBJ1-5; D gene ambiguous. The CDR3 has 12 residues. The V end lost 1 base, the J end lost 7 bases, and 5 bases lay between the germline ends. Germline lookup yields CDR1 LNHDA and CDR2 SQIVND (reference sequence).

This rearrangement joins TRBV9 to TRBJ2-5; 11 positions agree with TRBD2. Looked up from germline, CDR1 is SGDLS and CDR2 is YYNGEE. Losses at the gene ends were 0 bases for V and 1 base for J; bases not matched to a gene: 5. The CDR3 has 17 amino acids. CDR3 nucleotides: TGTGCCAGCAGCGTAGTAGCGGGGGGGCCGGTCCAAGAGACCCAGTACTTC. This translates into CASSVVAGGPVQETQYF.

This clone was seen a few times. The rearrangement uses TRBV30 and TRBJ2-2; TRBD2 might be the D (5 bases). Per germline, CDR1 GTSNPN and CDR2 SVGIG (reference sequence). The CDR3 contains 16 residues. V was cut by 0 bases and J by 1 base, with 12 bases left in between. DNA for the CDR3: TGTGCCTGGAGTGTAAGGCACGGAGGGAACACCGGGGAGCTGTTTTTT. Residues: CAWSVRHGGNTGELFF.

The chain carries TRBV29-1 and TRBJ2-2; 7 bases align to TRBD1. Germline assignment: CDR1 SQVTM and CDR2 ANQGSEA. The CDR3 has 13 residues. Trimming removed 7 bases from V and 4 bases from J; junction bases left unmatched: 6. This chain's CDR3 is CSGGQQPTGELFF. CDR3 sequence (DNA): TGCAGCGGGGGACAGCAACCCACCGGGGAGCTGTTTTTT.

The chain links TRBV24-1 to TRBJ2-2; D not certain. Germline lookup yields CDR1 KGHDR and CDR2 SFDVKD. With 2 bases removed from V and 7 bases from J, the gap between germline ends came to 7 bases. The CDR3 is made up of 13 amino acids. CDR3: CATSDSEIGELFF. DNA of the CDR3: TGTGCCACCAGTGATTCAGAAATCGGGGAGCTGTTTTTT.

The V and J genes are TRBV30 and TRBJ1-6, with D possibly being TRBD1 (5 bases). V lost 2 bases to trimming and J lost 9 bases, with 14 bases between them. CDR3 length: 14 amino acids. Germline V gives CDR1 GTSNPN, CDR2 SVGIG (reference sequence). The DNA of the CDR3 is TGTGCCTGGAGTTCACAGGCCGTGACTTCACCCCTCCACTTT. Translation: CAWSSQAVTSPLHF.

This clone was picked up a small number of times. The chain joins TRBV7-9 to TRBJ1-6; D perhaps matches TRBD1 (5 bases). CDR3 length: 16 amino acids. The germline gives CDR1 SEHNR, CDR2 FQNEAQ (reference sequence). Trimming took off 2 bases at V and 3 bases at J, with 11 bases between the two ends. This chain's CDR3 is CASSLFYGGYNSPLHF. CDR3 bases: TGTGCCAGCAGCTTATTTTACGGGGGCTATAATTCACCCCTCCACTTT.

This clone has just a few counts. This chain links TRBV10-3 with TRBJ1-6, with 7 positions matching TRBD1. From germline, CDR1 is ENHRY and CDR2 SYGVKD. J was trimmed by 5 bases and V by 4 bases; bases with no gene match: 5. The CDR3 length is 15 residues. Here the CDR3 reads CAISATGTDNSPLHF. DNA of the CDR3: TGTGCCATCAGTGCAACCGGGACAGATAATTCACCCCTCCACTTT.